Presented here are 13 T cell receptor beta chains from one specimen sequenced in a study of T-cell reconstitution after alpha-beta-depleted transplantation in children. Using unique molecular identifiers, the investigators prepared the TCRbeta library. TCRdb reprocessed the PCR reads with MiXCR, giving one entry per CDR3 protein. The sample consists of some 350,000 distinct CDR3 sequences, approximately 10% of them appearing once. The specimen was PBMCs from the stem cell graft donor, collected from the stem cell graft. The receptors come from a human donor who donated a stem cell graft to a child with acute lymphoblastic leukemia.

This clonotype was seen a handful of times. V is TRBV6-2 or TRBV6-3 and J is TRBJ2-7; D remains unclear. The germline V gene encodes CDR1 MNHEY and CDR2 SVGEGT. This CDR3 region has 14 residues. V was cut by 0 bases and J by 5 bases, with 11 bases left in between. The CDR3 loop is CASSYSKIQNEQYF. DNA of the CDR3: TGTGCCAGCAGTTACTCGAAAATCCAGAACGAGCAGTACTTC.

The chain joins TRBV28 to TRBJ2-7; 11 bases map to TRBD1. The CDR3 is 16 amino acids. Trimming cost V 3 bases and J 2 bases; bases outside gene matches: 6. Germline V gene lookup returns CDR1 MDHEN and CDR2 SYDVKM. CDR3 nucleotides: TGTGCCAGCAGTTTCCCACTGGGACAGGGGGCCTACGAGCAGTACTTC. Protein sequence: CASSFPLGQGAYEQYF. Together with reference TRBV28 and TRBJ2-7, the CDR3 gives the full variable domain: DVKVTQSSRYLVKRTGEKVFLECVQDMDHENMFWYRQDPGLGLRLIYFSYDVKMKEKGDIPEGYSVSREKKERFSLILESASTNQTSMYLCASSFPLGQGAYEQYFGPGTRLTVT.

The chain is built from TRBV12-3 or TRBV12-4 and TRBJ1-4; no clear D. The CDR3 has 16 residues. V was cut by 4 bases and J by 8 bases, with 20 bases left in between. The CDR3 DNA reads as TGTGCCAGCAGTTCACCCCTCGGGTCGGGCAGGGAAAAACTGTTTTTT. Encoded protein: CASSSPLGSGREKLFF.

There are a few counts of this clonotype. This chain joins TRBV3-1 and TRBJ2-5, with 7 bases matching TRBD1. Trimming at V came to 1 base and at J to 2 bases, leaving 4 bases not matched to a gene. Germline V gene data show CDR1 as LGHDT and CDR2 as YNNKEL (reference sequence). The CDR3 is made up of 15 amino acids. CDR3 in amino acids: CASSQVPRGQETQYF. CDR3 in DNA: TGTGCCAGCAGCCAAGTCCCCAGGGGGCAAGAGACCCAGTACTTC.

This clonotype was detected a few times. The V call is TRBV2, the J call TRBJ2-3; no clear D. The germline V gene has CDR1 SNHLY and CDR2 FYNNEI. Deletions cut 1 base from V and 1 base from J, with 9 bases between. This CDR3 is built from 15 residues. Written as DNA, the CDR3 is TGTGCCAGCAGTGAAGTCCAGGTCCGCACAGATACGCAGTATTTT. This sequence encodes CASSEVQVRTDTQYF.

CDR3 in amino acids: CASSLEREGTGELFF. The CDR3 nucleotides are TGTGCCAGCAGCTTGGAGCGGGAAGGCACCGGGGAGCTGTTTTTT. V and J are TRBV7-3 and TRBJ2-2; 7 nucleotides align to TRBD2. CDR1 and CDR2 (germline): SGHTA, FQGTGA. J lost 4 bases, V lost 3 bases, and 5 bases had no gene match. The CDR3 runs to 15 residues.

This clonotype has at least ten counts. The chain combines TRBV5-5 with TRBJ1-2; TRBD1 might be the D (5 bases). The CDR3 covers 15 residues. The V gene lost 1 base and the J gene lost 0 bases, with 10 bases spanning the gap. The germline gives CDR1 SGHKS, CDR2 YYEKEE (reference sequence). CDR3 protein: CASSLFQGTNYGYTF. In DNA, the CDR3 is TGTGCCAGCAGCTTGTTCCAGGGAACTAACTATGGCTACACCTTC. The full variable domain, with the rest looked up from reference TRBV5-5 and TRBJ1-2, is DAGVTQSPTHLIKTRGQQVTLRCSPISGHKSVSWYQQVLGQGPQFIFQYYEKEERGRGNFPDRFSARQFPNYSSELNVNALLLGDSALYLCASSLFQGTNYGYTFGSGTRLTVV.

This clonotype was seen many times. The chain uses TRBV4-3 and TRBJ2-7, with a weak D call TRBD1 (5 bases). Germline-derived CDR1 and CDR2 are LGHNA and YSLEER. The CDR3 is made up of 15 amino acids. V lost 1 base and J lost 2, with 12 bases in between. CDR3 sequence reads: CASSQVPDKTYEQYF. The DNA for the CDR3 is TGCGCCAGCAGCCAAGTTCCGGACAAGACCTACGAGCAGTACTTC.

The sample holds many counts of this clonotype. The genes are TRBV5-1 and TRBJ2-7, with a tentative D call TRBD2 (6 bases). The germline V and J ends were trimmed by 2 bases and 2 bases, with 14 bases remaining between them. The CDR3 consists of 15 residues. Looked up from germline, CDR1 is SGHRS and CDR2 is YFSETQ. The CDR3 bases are TGCGCCAGCAGCTTCACATCGGGAGTCCCCTACGAGCAGTACTTC. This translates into CASSFTSGVPYEQYF.

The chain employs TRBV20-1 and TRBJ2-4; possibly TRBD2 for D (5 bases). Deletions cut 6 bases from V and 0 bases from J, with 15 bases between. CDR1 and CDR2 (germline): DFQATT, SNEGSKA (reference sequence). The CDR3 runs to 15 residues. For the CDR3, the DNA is TGCAGTGCAGAACGAGCGGACCTAGCCAAAAACATTCAGTACTTC. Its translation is CSAERADLAKNIQYF.

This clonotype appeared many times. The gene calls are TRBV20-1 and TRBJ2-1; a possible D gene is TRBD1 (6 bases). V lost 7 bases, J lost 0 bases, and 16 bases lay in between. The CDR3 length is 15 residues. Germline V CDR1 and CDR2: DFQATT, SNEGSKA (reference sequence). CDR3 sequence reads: CSVREGHSSYNEQFF. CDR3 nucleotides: TGCAGTGTAAGAGAGGGACATAGCTCCTACAATGAGCAGTTCTTC.

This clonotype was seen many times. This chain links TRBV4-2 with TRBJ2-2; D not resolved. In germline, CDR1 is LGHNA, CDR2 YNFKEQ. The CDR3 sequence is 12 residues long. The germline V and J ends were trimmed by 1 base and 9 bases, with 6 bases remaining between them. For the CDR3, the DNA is TGTGCCAGCAGCCAAGGAACGTGGGAGCTGTTTTTT. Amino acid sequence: CASSQGTWELFF.

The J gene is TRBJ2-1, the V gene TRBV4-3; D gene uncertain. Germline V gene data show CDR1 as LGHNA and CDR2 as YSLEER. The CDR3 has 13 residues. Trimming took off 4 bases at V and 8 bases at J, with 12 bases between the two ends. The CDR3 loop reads CASSPRYADEQFF. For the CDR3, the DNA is TGCGCCAGCAGCCCCCGCTACGCCGATGAGCAGTTCTTC.